This entry lists 5 T cell receptor beta chains sequenced from one sample in a study of metastatic and nonmetastatic thyroid tumors. Patients had received no treatment of any kind before thyroid surgery. With MiXCR, TCRdb called clones anew from the PCR reads. The sample shows approximately 28,000 clones, under 25% of them seen only once. Specimen: blood. These receptors all stem from a female donor with papillary thyroid cancer or a benign thyroid nodule (not recorded which). Some clones in this sample may be carry-over from other donors' samples.

In this sample, this clone turned up many times. The CDR3 DNA reads TGTGCCAGCAGCCTAAGCGGGACGTTAGACTCTGGAAACACCATATATTTT. Its translation: CASSLSGTLDSGNTIYF. This chain links TRBV11-1 with TRBJ1-3; maybe TRBD1 (5 bases). Trimming removed 5 bases from V and 0 bases from J, with 17 bases in between. From germline, CDR1 is SGHAT and CDR2 FQDESV (reference sequence). The CDR3 totals 17 residues. The entire variable domain, with the rest obtained from reference TRBV11-1 and TRBJ1-3, is as follows: EAEVAQSPRYKITEKSQAVAFWCDPISGHATLYWYRQILGQGPELLVQFQDESVVDDSQLPKDRFSAERLKGVDSTLKIQPAELGDSAMYLCASSLSGTLDSGNTIYFGEGSWLTVV.

This clone rates as medium-sized. The chain employs TRBV6-1 and TRBJ2-1; no clear D. Germline CDR1 and CDR2: MNHNS and SASEGT. CDR3 size: 12 residues. The V and J ends lost 8 bases and 4 bases respectively, with 9 bases between them. CDR3 loop: CASFSRYNEQFF. Here the CDR3 DNA reads TGTGCCAGCTTCTCTAGGTACAATGAGCAGTTCTTC.

Worth noting for this clone: Being one base from a much bigger clone, this may be a read error. Other nucleotide sequences in the sample specify the same CDR3. The J gene is TRBJ1-1, the V gene TRBV7-9; D perhaps matches TRBD1 (5 bases). V was trimmed by 1 base and J by 5 bases, leaving 14 bases between them. The CDR3 extends over 15 amino acids. CDR1 and CDR2 from the germline V gene are SEHNR and FQNEAQ (reference sequence). Here the CDR3 reads CASSLVWGPGTEAFF. The CDR3 DNA reads TGTGCCAGCAGCTTAGTCTGGGGCCCAGGAACTGAAGCTTTCTTT.

This clone came up many times. The V call is TRBV18, the J call TRBJ1-1; tentative D call: TRBD1 (6 bases). CDR1 and CDR2 (germline): KGHSH, LQKENI. Trimming removed 4 bases at V and 0 bases at J, with 9 bases between. The CDR3 extends over 14 amino acids. The CDR3 loop reads CASSLDRLNTEAFF. CDR3 nucleotides: TGTGCCAGCTCACTCGACAGGCTGAACACTGAAGCTTTCTTT.

This clone was seen only once. The chain couples TRBV5-1 to TRBJ2-3; the match to TRBD1 covers 9 bases. The junction had 16 bases not matched to a gene; V was cut back by 0 bases and J by 11 bases. This CDR3 region has 17 residues. Germline-derived CDR1 and CDR2 are SGHRS and YFSETQ. This CDR3 is CASSLDVMGQGTRVQYF. DNA for the CDR3: TGCGCCAGCAGCTTGGATGTAATGGGACAGGGTACTCGGGTGCAGTATTTT.